This T cell receptor beta chain emerged from a study of shared clonotypes between healthy human individuals. The CDR3 runs to 16 residues. Trimming cost V 0 bases and J 4 bases, with 16 bases left between them. CDR1 and CDR2 (germline): MNHEY, SVGAGI. For this clone: Its antigen is still unknown.

Naive CD8 populations comprised CD45RO-negative cells positively selected for CCR7, excluding terminally differentiated effector memory CD45RA+ cells. The assay was run at deep level. Assay used: immunoSEQ multiplex PCR; TCRdb lists only in-frame clones, some missing. The sample has about 2,200,000 clones, about 92% seen once. Study-level findings and limits: Of the naive CD4 clonotypes, approximately 5% were shared across a few donors.

The sequenced sample was naive CD8+ T cells from PBMCs. The sequence was obtained from a man between 18 and 35 years old in good health. Some clones in this sample may be carry-over from other donors' samples. The gene calls are TRBV6-5 and TRBJ2-7; TRBD2 might be the D (6 bases). The CDR3 DNA follows: TGTGCCAGCAGTTACTCCACGGGGGAGTACGAGTACGAGCAGTACTTC. Encoded protein: CASSYSTGEYEYEQYF.